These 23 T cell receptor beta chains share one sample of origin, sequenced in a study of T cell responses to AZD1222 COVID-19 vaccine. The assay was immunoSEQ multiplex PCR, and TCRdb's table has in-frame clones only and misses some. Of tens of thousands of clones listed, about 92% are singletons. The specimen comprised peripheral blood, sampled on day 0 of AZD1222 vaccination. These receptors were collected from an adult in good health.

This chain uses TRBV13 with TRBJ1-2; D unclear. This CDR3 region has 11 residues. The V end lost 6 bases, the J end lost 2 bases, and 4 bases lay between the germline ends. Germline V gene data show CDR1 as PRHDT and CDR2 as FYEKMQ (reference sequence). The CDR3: CASRENYGYTF. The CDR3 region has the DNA TGTGCCAGCAGGGAAAACTATGGCTACACCTTC.

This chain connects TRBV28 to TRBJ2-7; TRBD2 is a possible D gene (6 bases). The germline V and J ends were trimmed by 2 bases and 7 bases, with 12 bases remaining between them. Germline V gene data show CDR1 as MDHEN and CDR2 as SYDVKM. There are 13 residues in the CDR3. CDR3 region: CASSLSAGKEQYF. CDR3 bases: TGTGCCAGCAGTTTAAGTGCGGGGAAGGAGCAGTACTTC. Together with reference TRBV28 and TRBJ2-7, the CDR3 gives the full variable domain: DVKVTQSSRYLVKRTGEKVFLECVQDMDHENMFWYRQDPGLGLRLIYFSYDVKMKEKGDIPEGYSVSREKKERFSLILESASTNQTSMYLCASSLSAGKEQYFGPGTRLTVT.

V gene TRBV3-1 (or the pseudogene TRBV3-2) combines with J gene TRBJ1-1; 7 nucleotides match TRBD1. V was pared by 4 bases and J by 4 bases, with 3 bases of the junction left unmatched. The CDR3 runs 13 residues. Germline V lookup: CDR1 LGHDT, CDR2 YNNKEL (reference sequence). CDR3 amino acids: CASSLRDSTEAFF. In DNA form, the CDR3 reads TGTGCCAGCAGCCTCCGGGACAGCACTGAAGCTTTCTTT.

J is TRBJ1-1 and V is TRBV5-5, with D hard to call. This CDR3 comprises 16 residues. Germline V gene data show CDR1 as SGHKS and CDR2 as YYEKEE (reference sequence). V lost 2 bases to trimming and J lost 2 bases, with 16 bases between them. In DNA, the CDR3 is TGTGCCAGCAGCTTCGGGCTACGAGTATTAAACACTGAAGCTTTCTTT. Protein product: CASSFGLRVLNTEAFF.

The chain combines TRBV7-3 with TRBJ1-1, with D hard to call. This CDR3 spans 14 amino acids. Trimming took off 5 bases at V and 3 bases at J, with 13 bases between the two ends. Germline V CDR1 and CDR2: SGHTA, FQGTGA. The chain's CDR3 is CASSRGPGDTEAFF. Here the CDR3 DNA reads TGTGCCAGCAGCCGAGGGCCGGGCGACACTGAAGCTTTCTTT. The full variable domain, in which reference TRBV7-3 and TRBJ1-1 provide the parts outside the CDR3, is GAGVSQTPSNKVTEKGKYVELRCDPISGHTALYWYRQSLGQGPEFLIYFQGTGAADDSGLPNDRFFAVRPEGSVSTLKIQRTERGDSAVYLCASSRGPGDTEAFFGQGTRLTVV.

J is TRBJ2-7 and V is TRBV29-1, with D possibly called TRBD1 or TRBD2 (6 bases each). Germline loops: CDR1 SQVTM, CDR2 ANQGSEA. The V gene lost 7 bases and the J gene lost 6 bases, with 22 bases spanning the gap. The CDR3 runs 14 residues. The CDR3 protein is CSAKGGRGATEQYF. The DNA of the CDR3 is TGCAGCGCAAAGGGGGGTCGGGGAGCTACCGAGCAGTACTTC.

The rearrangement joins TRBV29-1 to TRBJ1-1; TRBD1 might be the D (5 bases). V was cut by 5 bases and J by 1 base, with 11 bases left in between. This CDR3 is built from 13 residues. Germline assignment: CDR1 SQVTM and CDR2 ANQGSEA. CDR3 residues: CSVTGASNTEAFF. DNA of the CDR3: TGCAGCGTTACAGGAGCCTCGAACACTGAAGCTTTCTTT.

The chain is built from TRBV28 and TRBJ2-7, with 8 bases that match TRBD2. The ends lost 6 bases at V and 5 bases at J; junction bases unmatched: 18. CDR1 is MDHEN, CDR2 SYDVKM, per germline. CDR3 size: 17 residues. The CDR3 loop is CASRDRAVAGRRDEQYF. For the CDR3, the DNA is TGTGCCAGCAGGGATAGGGCGGTAGCGGGAAGGAGGGACGAGCAGTACTTC.

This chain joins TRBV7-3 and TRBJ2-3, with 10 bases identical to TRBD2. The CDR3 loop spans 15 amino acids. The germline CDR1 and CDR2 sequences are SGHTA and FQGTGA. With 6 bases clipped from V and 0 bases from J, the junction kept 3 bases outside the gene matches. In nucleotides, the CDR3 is TGTGCCAGCAGTTCGGGACTAGCGAGCACAGATACGCAGTATTTT. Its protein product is CASSSGLASTDTQYF.

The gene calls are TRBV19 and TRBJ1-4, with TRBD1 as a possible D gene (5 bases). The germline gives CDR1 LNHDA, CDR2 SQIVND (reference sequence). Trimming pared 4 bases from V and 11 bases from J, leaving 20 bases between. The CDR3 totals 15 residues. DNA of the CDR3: TGTGCCAGTAGTAATACCGGGACTCCTACGTGGAAACTGTTTTTT. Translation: CASSNTGTPTWKLFF.

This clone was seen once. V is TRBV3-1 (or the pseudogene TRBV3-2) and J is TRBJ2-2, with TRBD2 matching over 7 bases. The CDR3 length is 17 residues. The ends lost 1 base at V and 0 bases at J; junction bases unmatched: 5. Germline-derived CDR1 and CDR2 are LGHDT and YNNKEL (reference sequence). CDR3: CASSQVALAANTGELFF. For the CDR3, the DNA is TGTGCCAGCAGCCAAGTCGCCCTAGCGGCGAACACCGGGGAGCTGTTTTTT.

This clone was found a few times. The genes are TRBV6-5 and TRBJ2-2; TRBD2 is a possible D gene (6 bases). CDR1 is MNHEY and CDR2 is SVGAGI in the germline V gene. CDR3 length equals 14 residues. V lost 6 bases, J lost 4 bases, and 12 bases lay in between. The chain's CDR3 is CASRRSGGTGELFF. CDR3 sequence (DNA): TGTGCCAGCAGACGTAGCGGTGGCACCGGGGAGCTGTTTTTT.

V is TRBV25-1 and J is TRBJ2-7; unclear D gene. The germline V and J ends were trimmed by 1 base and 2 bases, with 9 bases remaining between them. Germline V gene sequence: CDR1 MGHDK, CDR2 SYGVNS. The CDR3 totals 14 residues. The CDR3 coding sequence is TGTGCCAGCAGTGAATCGTTGGGGACCTACGAGCAGTACTTC. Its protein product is CASSESLGTYEQYF.

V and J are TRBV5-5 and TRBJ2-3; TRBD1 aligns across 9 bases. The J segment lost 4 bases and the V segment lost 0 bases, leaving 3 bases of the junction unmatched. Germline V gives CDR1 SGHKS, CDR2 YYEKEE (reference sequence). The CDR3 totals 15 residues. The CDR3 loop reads CASSLEGQGPDTQYF. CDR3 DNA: TGTGCCAGCAGCTTGGAGGGACAGGGCCCAGATACGCAGTATTTT.

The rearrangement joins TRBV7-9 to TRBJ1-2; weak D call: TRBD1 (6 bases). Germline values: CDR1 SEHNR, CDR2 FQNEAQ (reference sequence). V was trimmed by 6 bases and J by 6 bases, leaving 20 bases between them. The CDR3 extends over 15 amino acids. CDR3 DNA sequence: TGTGCCAGCAGTCCACCTGGGGGGCGGTTGAATGGCTACACCTTC. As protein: CASSPPGGRLNGYTF.

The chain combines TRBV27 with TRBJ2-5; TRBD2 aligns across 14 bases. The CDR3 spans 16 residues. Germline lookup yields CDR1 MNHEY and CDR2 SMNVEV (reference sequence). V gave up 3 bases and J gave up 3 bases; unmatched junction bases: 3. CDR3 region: CASSLTSGRAKETQYF. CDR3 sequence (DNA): TGTGCCAGCAGTTTGACTAGCGGGAGGGCCAAAGAGACCCAGTACTTC.

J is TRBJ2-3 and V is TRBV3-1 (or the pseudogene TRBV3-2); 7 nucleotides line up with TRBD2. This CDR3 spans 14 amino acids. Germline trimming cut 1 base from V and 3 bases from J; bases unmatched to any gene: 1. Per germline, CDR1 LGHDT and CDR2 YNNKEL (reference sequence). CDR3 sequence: CASSQGGGTDTQYF. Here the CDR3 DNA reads TGTGCCAGCAGCCAAGGCGGGGGTACAGATACGCAGTATTTT.

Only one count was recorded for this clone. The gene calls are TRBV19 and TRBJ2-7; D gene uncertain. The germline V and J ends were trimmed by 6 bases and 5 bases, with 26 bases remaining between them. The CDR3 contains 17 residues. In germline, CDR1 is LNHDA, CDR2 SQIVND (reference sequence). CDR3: CASSPKVFGIVRDEQYF. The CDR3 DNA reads TGTGCCAGTAGCCCCAAAGTGTTTGGCATCGTACGAGACGAGCAGTACTTC.

This CDR3 reads CASTLSGAYNEQFF. CDR3 DNA: TGTGCCAGCACCCTTAGTGGGGCCTACAATGAGCAGTTCTTC. The rearrangement joins TRBV27 to TRBJ2-1, with D unresolved. Germline CDR1 reads MNHEY; CDR2 reads SMNVEV (reference sequence). V lost 7 bases, J lost 2 bases, and 12 bases lay in between. The CDR3 totals 14 residues.

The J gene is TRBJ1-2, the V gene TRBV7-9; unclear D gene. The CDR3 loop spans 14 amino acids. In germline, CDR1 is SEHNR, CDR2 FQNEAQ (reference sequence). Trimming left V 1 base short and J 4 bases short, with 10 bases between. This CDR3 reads CASSLETDSYGYTF. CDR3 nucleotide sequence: TGTGCCAGCAGCTTAGAAACAGACTCCTATGGCTACACCTTC.

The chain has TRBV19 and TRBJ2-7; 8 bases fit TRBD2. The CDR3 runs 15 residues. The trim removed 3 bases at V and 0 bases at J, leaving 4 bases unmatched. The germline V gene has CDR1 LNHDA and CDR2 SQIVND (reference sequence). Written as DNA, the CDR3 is TGTGCCAGTAGTATCGTAGCGGGGAGCTCCTACGAGCAGTACTTC. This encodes CASSIVAGSSYEQYF.

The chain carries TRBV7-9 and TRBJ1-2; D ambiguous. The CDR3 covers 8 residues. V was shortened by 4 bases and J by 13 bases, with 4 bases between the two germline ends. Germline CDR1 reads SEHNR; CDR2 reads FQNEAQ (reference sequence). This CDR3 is CASSSLTF. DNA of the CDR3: TGTGCCAGCAGCTCCCTCACCTTC.

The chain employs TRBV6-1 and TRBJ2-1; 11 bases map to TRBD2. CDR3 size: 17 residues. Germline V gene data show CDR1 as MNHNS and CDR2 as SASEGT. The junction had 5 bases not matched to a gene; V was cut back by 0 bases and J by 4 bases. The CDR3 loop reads CASSEAVAGGPYNEQFF. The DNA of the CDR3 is TGTGCCAGCAGTGAAGCAGTAGCGGGAGGGCCGTACAATGAGCAGTTCTTC.